One and the same sample provided the 2 T cell receptor beta chains below, sequenced in a study of cytomegalovirus exposure and HLA in healthy donors (TCRdb year 2017). Receptors were amplified or captured by the immunoSEQ multiplex PCR assay. A mixture of 60 forward primers for TCR Vbeta segments and 13 reverse primers for TCR Jbeta segments was used in the multiplex PCR. In TCRdb, the immuneACCESS table is reduced to in-frame sequences with V and J assigned. These tables do not hold every clone; where another copy was compared, an unresolved V gene accounts for under half, and the others remain unexplained. This sample comprises roughly 150,000 clones, over 80% of them detected only once. The ten largest clones capture around 1.6% of the sample. What was sequenced was PBMCs. These TCRs come from a young woman in good health and CMV-seronegative.

This chain links TRBV7-9 with TRBJ1-2; D perhaps matches TRBD1 (6 bases). The V end lost 6 bases, the J end lost 8 bases, and 25 bases lay between the germline ends. Germline CDR1 and CDR2: SEHNR and FQNEAQ (reference sequence). The CDR3 contains 16 residues. The CDR3: CASRDNPGTRGSGYTF. The CDR3 DNA sequence: TGTGCCAGCAGAGACAACCCGGGGACAAGGGGGAGCGGCTACACCTTC. The full variable domain, its missing parts supplied by reference TRBV7-9 and TRBJ1-2, is DTGVSQNPRHKITKRGQNVTFRCDPISEHNRLYWYRQTLGQGPEFLTYFQNEAQLEKSRLLSDRFSAERPKGSFSTLEIQRTEQGDSAMYLCASRDNPGTRGSGYTFGSGTRLTVV.

The V gene is TRBV7-9, the J gene TRBJ1-1; tentatively, D is TRBD1 (5 bases). The CDR3 loop spans 18 amino acids. The V gene lost 5 bases and the J gene lost 0 bases, with 22 bases spanning the gap. Germline-derived CDR1 and CDR2 are SEHNR and FQNEAQ (reference sequence). The CDR3 region is CASSTLGRGPLMNTEAFF. The CDR3 DNA sequence: TGTGCCAGCAGCACCCTGGGGAGGGGACCACTTATGAACACTGAAGCTTTCTTT. Looking up the rest from reference TRBV7-9 and TRBJ1-1 gives the full variable domain: DTGVSQNPRHKITKRGQNVTFRCDPISEHNRLYWYRQTLGQGPEFLTYFQNEAQLEKSRLLSDRFSAERPKGSFSTLEIQRTEQGDSAMYLCASSTLGRGPLMNTEAFFGQGTRLTVV.